The rows below give T cell receptor beta chains drawn from one sample of a study of T-cell reconstitution after alpha-beta-depleted transplantation in children. TCRdb ran MiXCR on the PCR reads and lists one entry per CDR3 protein. The table includes approximately 350,000 distinct CDR3 sequences, 10% to 13% detected once. Sequenced material: PBMCs from the stem cell graft donor, taken from the stem cell graft. The receptors shown here come from a human donor who donated a stem cell graft to a child with acute lymphoblastic leukemia. Each CDR3 is given with its conserved first and last residue. Fields, in order: clone size, V gene, D gene, J gene, CDR3 protein, CDR3 DNA. A D gene is named only where the DNA matches it firmly. Not every row has a clone size; where given, it reads once, few, many or a size class.

few	TRBV10-2	NA	TRBJ2-1	CASSPQGRYNEQFF	TGCGCCAGCAGTCCACAGGGCAGGTACAATGAGCAGTTCTTC
many	TRBV7-9	NA	TRBJ2-5	CASTYPHF	TGTGCCAGCACCTACCCCCACTTC
NA	TRBV2	NA	TRBJ2-6	CASKPGANVLTF	TGTGCCAGCAAACCTGGGGCCAACGTCCTGACTTTC
many	TRBV20-1	TRBD2	TRBJ2-5	CSARDSGSGRETQYF	TGCAGTGCTAGAGATAGCGGGAGCGGGAGGGAGACCCAGTACTTC
NA	TRBV20-1	NA	TRBJ2-1	CSARDLGQGGKVDSYNEQFF	TGCAGTGCTAGAGATCTAGGACAGGGAGGGAAAGTAGACTCCTACAATGAGCAGTTCTTC
NA	TRBV7-6	TRBD2	TRBJ2-3	CASSLTSGTSSDTQYF	TGTGCCAGCAGCCTGACTAGCGGGACCTCATCAGATACGCAGTATTTT
NA	TRBV6-6	NA	TRBJ2-1	CASRSNEQFF	TGTGCCAGCCGATCCAATGAGCAGTTCTTC
NA	TRBV4-3	NA	TRBJ1-1	CASSQDVVGNTEAFF	TGCGCCAGCAGCCAAGACGTAGTAGGGAACACTGAAGCTTTCTTT
NA	TRBV7-2	NA	TRBJ2-3	CASSLADLASTDTQYF	TGTGCCAGCAGCTTAGCGGACCTGGCTAGCACAGATACGCAGTATTTT
few	TRBV29-1	NA	TRBJ2-2	CSVVYPTVLTGELFF	TGCAGCGTTGTTTACCCCACAGTACTCACCGGGGAGCTGTTTTTT
NA	TRBV12-3/TRBV12-4	NA	TRBJ1-1	CASSFYGTEAFF	TGTGCCAGCAGTTTCTACGGGACTGAAGCTTTCTTT
few	TRBV12-3/TRBV12-4	NA	TRBJ1-5	CASSLERGEPQHF	TGTGCCAGCAGTTTAGAACGGGGGGAGCCCCAGCATTTT
NA	TRBV12-3/TRBV12-4	NA	TRBJ2-7	CASSLFSEQYF	TGTGCCAGCAGTTTATTCAGCGAGCAGTACTTC
NA	TRBV2	NA	TRBJ1-5	CASSYPGATVNQPQHF	TGTGCCAGCAGTTACCCGGGCGCGACGGTCAATCAGCCCCAGCATTTT
few	TRBV9	TRBD1	TRBJ2-3	CASSPATGVEPSTDTQYF	TGTGCCAGCAGCCCTGCAACAGGGGTGGAACCATCAACAGATACGCAGTATTTT
many	TRBV7-2	NA	TRBJ2-5	CASSPAGSRETQYF	TGTGCCAGCAGTCCAGCCGGGAGCAGGGAGACCCAGTACTTC
NA	TRBV5-1	NA	TRBJ2-7	CASRLATGGGVYEQYF	TGCGCCAGCAGACTGGCCACGGGAGGGGGCGTATACGAGCAGTACTTC
few	TRBV7-8	NA	TRBJ1-5	CASSPRRLNQPQHF	TGTGCCAGCAGCCCCCGGCGGTTGAATCAGCCCCAGCATTTT
few	TRBV4-2	NA	TRBJ1-4	CASSQEDKVNEKLFF	TGTGCCAGCAGCCAAGAGGACAAAGTTAATGAAAAACTGTTTTTT